These T cell receptor beta chains were read from a single sample in a study of cytomegalovirus exposure and HLA in healthy donors. Only in-frame clones appear in the TCRdb table, and some are missing; sequencing was by immunoSEQ multiplex PCR. This sample has about 240,000 clones, with 75% to 90% found just once. Input material: PBMCs. These receptors were collected from a woman in her twenties or thirties in good health and CMV-seropositive. Both conserved end residues are trimmed from each CDR3. Fields, in order: V gene, CDR3 protein.

V: TRBV5-6; CDR3: ASSHLGKNTDTQY
V: TRBV2; CDR3: AVKWDFSSYEQY
V: TRBV15; CDR3: ATSSGWEEVGNTIY
V: TRBV25-1; CDR3: ASTSRPGELYGYT
V: TRBV5-1; CDR3: ASNEGTGYNEQF
V: TRBV6-1; CDR3: ASRRGNTEAF
V: TRBV9; CDR3: ASSVSRERGAGQY
V: TRBV30; CDR3: AWGRSGTVKNEQF
V: TRBV11-2; CDR3: ASSEPGHYNEQF
V: TRBV5-8; CDR3: ASSPILLDPVTYEQY
V: TRBV30; CDR3: AWSEMGVQAGELF
V: TRBV29-1; CDR3: SVGTSGRTQY
V: TRBV5-4; CDR3: ASSLGGTSSYEQY
V: TRBV5-1; CDR3: ASSLLTGGNTGELF
V: TRBV4-1; CDR3: ASSQGGLASYEQY
V: TRBV19; CDR3: ASSIDLRDQPQH
V: TRBV19; CDR3: ASRQGLGIDGGELF
V: TRBV13; CDR3: ASSPKTGSGEQY
V: TRBV6-6; CDR3: ASSWTSGYEQY
V: TRBV5-1; CDR3: ASSLTLSGSSGDTQY
V: TRBV19; CDR3: ATKVRGLDAF
V: TRBV2; CDR3: ASRTGFRNTEAF
V: TRBV28; CDR3: ASSFWTEPQH
V: TRBV11-3; CDR3: ASSIGQSEAF
V: TRBV5-5; CDR3: ASSGDRGGQPQH
V: TRBV6-1; CDR3: ASTLSLQGANVLT
V: TRBV10-3; CDR3: AISEWDSGAF
V: TRBV11-2; CDR3: ASSPRDTQY
V: TRBV11-2; CDR3: ASSSGVLAGPTQY
V: TRBV18; CDR3: ASSPRPGTGGRSNTEAF
V: TRBV5-4; CDR3: ASSSTGSETQY
V: TRBV19; CDR3: ASSPGLANYEQY
V: TRBV15; CDR3: ATSQNRPLYGYT
V: TRBV4-1; CDR3: ASSQIRGLGEDTQY
V: TRBV2; CDR3: ASSARQGRLLYGYT
V: TRBV11-2; CDR3: ASSLPAGIFMNTEAF
V: TRBV28; CDR3: ASSPPAGTAYNEQF
V: TRBV10-2; CDR3: ASSDKRGGTYEQY
V: TRBV29-1; CDR3: SVASGRADNEQF
V: TRBV2; CDR3: ASSFDRGRNYGYT
V: TRBV28; CDR3: ASSQTGVTEAF
V: TRBV2; CDR3: ASRPSGAPTAGELF
V: TRBV7-8; CDR3: ASSLGDRSLEQY
V: TRBV10-3; CDR3: AIKTGLGETQY
V: TRBV7-7; CDR3: ASSSGHEDEQF
V: TRBV27; CDR3: ASRRLGEPGNTIY
V: TRBV19; CDR3: ASSIVAGGDNEQF